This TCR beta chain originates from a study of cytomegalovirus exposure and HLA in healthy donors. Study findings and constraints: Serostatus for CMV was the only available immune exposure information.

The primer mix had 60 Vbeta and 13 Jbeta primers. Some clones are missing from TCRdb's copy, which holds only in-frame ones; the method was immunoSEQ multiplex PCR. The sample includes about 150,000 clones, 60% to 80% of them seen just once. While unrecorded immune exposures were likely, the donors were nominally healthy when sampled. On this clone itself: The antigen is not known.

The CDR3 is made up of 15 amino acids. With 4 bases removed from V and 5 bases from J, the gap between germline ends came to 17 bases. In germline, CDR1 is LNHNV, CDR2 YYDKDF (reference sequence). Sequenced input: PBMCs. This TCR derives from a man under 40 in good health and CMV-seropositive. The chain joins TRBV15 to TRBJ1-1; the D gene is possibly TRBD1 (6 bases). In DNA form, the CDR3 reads TGTGCCACCAGCACCGGGGGGCGGGGCCGTACTGAAGCTTTCTTT. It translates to CATSTGGRGRTEAFF.